The entry below describes one TCR beta chain. These data come from a study of blood T cell repertoires in COVID-19. Across the whole study: Sites across the United States, Italy and Spain contributed samples from acute and convalescent COVID-19. Sample material is recorded as cDNA or gDNA derived from T cells, B-cell-depleted T cells, or PBMCs.

In the original analysis: By means of reference gene primer amplification, nucleated cell counts were estimated. Libraries were prepared by immunoSEQ multiplex PCR; TCRdb keeps only in-frame clonotypes and omits some of them. The DNA gave D and trimming, while V, J and clone size come from that table. The sample lists roughly 87,000 clones, roughly 80% seen once, with roughly 4.2% in the top ten. Sequencing used peripheral blood. This TCR came from a woman between 45 and 60 years old with acute or convalescent COVID-19.

CDR3 residues: CASSVASRDNEQFF. The CDR3 coding sequence is TGTGCCAGCAGCGTAGCTTCCAGGGACAATGAGCAGTTCTTC. This rearrangement joins TRBV9 to TRBJ2-1; D possibly corresponds to TRBD1 (5 bases). Trimming took off 0 bases at V and 5 bases at J, with 9 bases between the two ends. Germline-derived CDR1 and CDR2 are SGDLS and YYNGEE. The CDR3 consists of 14 residues.